One and the same sample provided the 9 T cell receptor beta chains below, sequenced in a study of blood T cell repertoires in COVID-19. The table came from immunoSEQ multiplex PCR; TCRdb's copy has only in-frame clones and leaves some out. The table shows about 310,000 clones, with 70% to 90% occurring only once. The sequenced sample consisted of PBMCs or T cells enriched from blood (not recorded which). These receptors all stem from a woman aged 40 to 50 who had recovered from COVID-19.

This chain joins TRBV19 and TRBJ2-3; possibly TRBD2 for D (5 bases). Trimming took 5 bases from V and 7 from J, leaving 22 bases between them. This CDR3 contains 16 residues. Germline loops: CDR1 LNHDA, CDR2 SQIVND (reference sequence). The CDR3 here is CASSDSGNRISNTQYF. CDR3 nucleotide sequence: TGTGCCAGTAGTGACTCCGGGAACCGAATTAGTAATACGCAGTATTTT.

The rearrangement links TRBV7-9 to TRBJ2-7; 13 positions agree with TRBD2. The CDR3 extends over 16 amino acids. Germline trimming cut 3 bases from V and 2 bases from J; bases unmatched to any gene: 4. Germline V CDR1 and CDR2: SEHNR, FQNEAQ (reference sequence). This CDR3 reads CASSFRTSGGPYEQYF. CDR3 DNA sequence: TGTGCCAGCAGCTTTCGGACTAGCGGGGGCCCCTACGAGCAGTACTTC.

The rearrangement links TRBV5-1 to TRBJ1-1, with 7 nucleotides matching TRBD1. This CDR3 has 17 amino acids. Trimming cost V 4 bases and J 0 bases; bases outside gene matches: 12. Germline V CDR1 and CDR2: SGHRS, YFSETQ. The CDR3 region is CASSAGSGTVLNTEAFF. CDR3 DNA: TGCGCCAGCAGCGCGGGCTCCGGGACAGTATTGAACACTGAAGCTTTCTTT.

This clone appeared a single time. The chain joins TRBV29-1 to TRBJ2-2; 9 bases align to TRBD1. The germline gives CDR1 SQVTM, CDR2 ANQGSEA. J was trimmed by 5 bases and V by 7 bases; bases with no gene match: 8. The CDR3 contains 14 residues. The CDR3 coding sequence is TGCAGCGCAACAGGGGGCAGAACAACCGGGGAGCTGTTTTTT. This sequence encodes CSATGGRTTGELFF.

The genes are TRBV7-9 and TRBJ2-1, with 10 bases that match TRBD2. The ends lost 6 bases at V and 2 bases at J; junction bases unmatched: 4. This CDR3 has 15 residues. Germline V lookup: CDR1 SEHNR, CDR2 FQNEAQ (reference sequence). CDR3 sequence (DNA): TGTGCCAGCAGTAATCTAGCGGGAGCCTACAATGAGCAGTTCTTC. It is translated as CASSNLAGAYNEQFF.

This clone was observed a single time. The chain joins TRBV16 to TRBJ1-1, with D maybe TRBD1 (6 bases). Germline CDR1 reads KGHSY; CDR2 reads FQNENV. CDR3 length: 16 amino acids. Trimming took 1 base from V and 5 from J, leaving 17 bases between them. CDR3 coding DNA: TGTGCCAGCAGCCAATTATCAGCAGGGGAAGGGACTGAAGCTTTCTTT. Its protein is CASSQLSAGEGTEAFF. Looking up the rest from reference TRBV16 and TRBJ1-1 gives the full variable domain: GEEVAQTPKHLVRGEGQKAKLYCAPIKGHSYVFWYQQVLKNEFKFLISFQNENVFDETGMPKERFSAKCLPNSPCSLEIQATKLEDSAVYFCASSQLSAGEGTEAFFGQGTRLTVV.

This clone was seen more than once but under ten times. The chain uses TRBV4-1 and TRBJ1-1; possibly TRBD1 for D (5 bases). The CDR3 covers 15 residues. Germline V lookup: CDR1 MGHRA, CDR2 YSYEKL. Trimming removed 0 bases from V and 0 bases from J, with 8 bases in between. The CDR3 nucleotides are TGCGCCAGCAGCCAAGATGGGGCGATGAACACTGAAGCTTTCTTT. It yields the protein CASSQDGAMNTEAFF.

This sequence joins TRBV11-2 and TRBJ2-7; unclear D gene. Germline V gene lookup returns CDR1 SGHAT and CDR2 FQNNGV. Trimming cost V 3 bases and J 2 bases, with 8 bases left between them. CDR3 length: 13 residues. CDR3 sequence (DNA): TGTGCCAGCAGCTTCTCCGAGGCCTACGAGCAGTACTTC. Its protein product is CASSFSEAYEQYF. The full variable domain, with the rest looked up from reference TRBV11-2 and TRBJ2-7, is EAGVAQSPRYKIIEKRQSVAFWCNPISGHATLYWYQQILGQGPKLLIQFQNNGVVDDSQLPKDRFSAERLKGVDSTLKIQPAKLEDSAVYLCASSFSEAYEQYFGPGTRLTVT.

The V call is TRBV12-3 or TRBV12-4, the J call TRBJ2-5; D might be TRBD1 (5 bases). CDR3 length equals 12 residues. The V and J ends lost 5 bases and 7 bases respectively, with 11 bases between them. CDR3 sequence: CASSQGLGTQYF. CDR3 DNA sequence: TGTGCCAGCAGTCAGGGATTGGGGACCCAGTACTTC.